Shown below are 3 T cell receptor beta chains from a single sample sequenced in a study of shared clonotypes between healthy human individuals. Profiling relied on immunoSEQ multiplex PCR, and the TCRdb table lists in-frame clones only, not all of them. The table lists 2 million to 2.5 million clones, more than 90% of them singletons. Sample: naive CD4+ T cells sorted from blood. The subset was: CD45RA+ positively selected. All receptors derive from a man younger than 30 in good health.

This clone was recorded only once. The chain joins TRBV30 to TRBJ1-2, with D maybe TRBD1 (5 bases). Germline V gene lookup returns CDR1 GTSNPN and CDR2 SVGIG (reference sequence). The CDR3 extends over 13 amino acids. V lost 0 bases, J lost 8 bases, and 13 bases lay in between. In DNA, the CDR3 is TGTGCCTGGAGTGTACAGGCGGTGGAGGGCTACACCTTC. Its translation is CAWSVQAVEGYTF.

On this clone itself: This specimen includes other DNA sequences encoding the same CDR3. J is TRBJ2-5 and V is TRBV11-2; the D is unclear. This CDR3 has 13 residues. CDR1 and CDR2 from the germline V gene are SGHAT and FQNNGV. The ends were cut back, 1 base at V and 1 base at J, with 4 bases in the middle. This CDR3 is CASSLGSQETQYF. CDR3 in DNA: TGTGCCAGCAGCTTAGGGAGCCAAGAGACCCAGTACTTC.

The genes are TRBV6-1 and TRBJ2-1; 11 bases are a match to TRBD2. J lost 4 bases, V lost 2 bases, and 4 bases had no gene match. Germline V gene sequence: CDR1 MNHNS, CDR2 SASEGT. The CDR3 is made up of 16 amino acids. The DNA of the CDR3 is TGTGCCAGCAGTGAATTAGCGGGGGGGCCTTACAATGAGCAGTTCTTC. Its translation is CASSELAGGPYNEQFF.